These 17 T cell receptor beta chains were all obtained from the same sample, sequenced in a study of T cells in Graves' hyperthyroidism and ophthalmopathy. Amplification of TCR beta CDR3 regions was performed using RNA transcripts as template. The study used the HTBI primer set for a first-round RT-PCR of the TCR CDR3. TCRdb called the multiplex PCR reads again in MiXCR, with one record for every CDR3 protein. The sample consists of fewer than 450,000 distinct CDR3 sequences, approximately 18% of them appearing once. Sequencing input: blood. The source is a woman aged 25 to 39 with Graves' hyperthyroidism that later progressed to Graves' ophthalmopathy.

This clonotype was detected ten times or more. CDR3 sequence reads: CASSLRSPWAMTNEKLFF. The DNA for the CDR3 is TGTGCCAGCAGCCTCCGTTCCCCGTGGGCCATGACGAATGAAAAACTGTTTTTT. The chain couples TRBV12-3 or TRBV12-4 to TRBJ1-4, with D unclear. V was cut by 6 bases and J by 5 bases, with 25 bases left in between. The CDR3 totals 18 residues.

CDR3 amino acids: CASSFYTLTEAFF. The CDR3 bases are TGTGCCAGCAGTTTTTATACACTGACTGAAGCTTTCTTT. The chain is built from TRBV11-1 and TRBJ1-1, with D unclear. V lost 6 bases, J lost 5 bases, and 13 bases lay in between. The V gene's germline CDR1 is SGHAT and CDR2 FQDESV (reference sequence). The CDR3 has 13 amino acids.

The table lists this clonotype with many counts. CDR3 in DNA: TGCAGTGCTACAGGGACTAGCTCGGAGACCCAGTACTTC. This sequence encodes CSATGTSSETQYF. This chain joins TRBV20-1 and TRBJ2-5; 9 nucleotides align to TRBD2. V dropped 4 bases and J dropped 5; count of bases not matched to a gene: 5. The CDR3 has 13 amino acids. Germline V lookup: CDR1 DFQATT, CDR2 SNEGSKA (reference sequence).

This clonotype has at least ten counts. The chain couples TRBV3-1 to TRBJ2-3; 7 bases map to TRBD2. The ends lost 1 base at V and 6 bases at J; junction bases unmatched: 7. The CDR3 covers 15 residues. The germline gives CDR1 LGHDT, CDR2 YNNKEL (reference sequence). This chain's CDR3 is CASSQVGGSTDTQYF. The CDR3 DNA reads as TGTGCCAGCAGCCAAGTAGGCGGGAGTACCGATACGCAGTATTTT.

This clonotype was recorded once. The chain recombines TRBV7-2 with TRBJ1-1; 7 nucleotides align to TRBD1. This CDR3 contains 14 residues. V gave up 4 bases and J gave up 1 base; unmatched junction bases: 3. Germline V CDR1 and CDR2: SGHTA, FQGNSA. CDR3 bases: TGTGCCAGCAGCTGGGACAGTTCGAACACTGAAGCTTTCTTT. This translates into CASSWDSSNTEAFF.

V is TRBV6-5 and J is TRBJ1-1; unclear D gene. V lost 2 bases to trimming and J lost 8 bases, with 18 bases between them. CDR3 length: 15 amino acids. Per germline, CDR1 MNHEY and CDR2 SVGAGI. CDR3 sequence reads: CASSYVRSGWTEAFF. The CDR3 DNA is TGTGCCAGCAGTTACGTTAGATCCGGGTGGACGGAAGCTTTCTTT.

This clonotype was picked up many times. V gene TRBV12-3 or TRBV12-4 combines with J gene TRBJ2-2; the D gene is possibly TRBD1 (6 bases). Trimming removed 5 bases at V and 4 bases at J, with 17 bases between. This CDR3 is built from 16 residues. The CDR3 here is CASSPGALGRTGELFF. In nucleotides, the CDR3 is TGTGCCAGCAGTCCAGGGGCCCTAGGCCGCACCGGGGAGCTGTTTTTT.

In its sample, this clonotype was seen a few times. The chain combines TRBV4-2 with TRBJ2-2; maybe TRBD2 (5 bases). The germline V gene encodes CDR1 LGHNA and CDR2 YNFKEQ. The CDR3 has 13 residues. The V gene lost 8 bases and the J gene lost 0 bases, with 7 bases spanning the gap. CDR3: CASQRTNTGELFF. DNA for the CDR3: TGTGCCAGCCAGCGGACGAACACCGGGGAGCTGTTTTTT.

This clonotype was observed a handful of times. This sequence joins TRBV20-1 and TRBJ2-4; D uncertain. From germline, CDR1 is DFQATT and CDR2 SNEGSKA (reference sequence). The CDR3 length is 13 residues. Trimming shortened V by 2 bases and J by 2 bases, and 7 bases separated the two germline ends. The CDR3 DNA reads TGCAGTGCTAGAATAGGAACCAAAAACATTCAGTACTTC. Amino acids: CSARIGTKNIQYF.

A word on this clonotype: Just one base apart from a much larger clone, this may be a read error. J is TRBJ2-2 and V is TRBV30, with D perhaps matching TRBD1 (5 bases). The CDR3 sequence is 13 residues long. The V gene lost 0 bases and the J gene lost 4 bases, with 6 bases spanning the gap. CDR1 GTSNPN and CDR2 SVGIG come from the germline V gene (reference sequence). In nucleotides, the CDR3 is TGTGCCTGGAGTGTAGGGGCCACCGGGGAGCTGTTTTTT. Translated, it gives CAWSVGATGELFF. Filled out from reference TRBV30 and TRBJ2-2, the complete variable domain reads SQTIHQWPATLVQPVGSPLSLECTVEGTSNPNLYWYRQAAGRGLQLLFYSVGIGQISSEVPQNLSASRPQDRQFILSSKKLLLSDSGFYLCAWSVGATGELFFGEGSRLTVL.

This clonotype was detected ten times or more. V is TRBV12-3 or TRBV12-4 and J is TRBJ2-1, with a tentative D call TRBD2 (7 bases). The CDR3 length is 15 residues. V was shortened by 3 bases and J by 7 bases, with 16 bases between the two germline ends. CDR3 sequence (DNA): TGTGCCAGCAGTTTCTATGGGGGGGCCAATAATGAGCAGTTCTTC. As protein: CASSFYGGANNEQFF.

The chain has TRBV28 and TRBJ1-2; TRBD1 agrees at 9 bases. CDR1 and CDR2 (germline): MDHEN, SYDVKM. The CDR3 has 14 residues. The V and J ends lost 6 bases and 5 bases, in that order; junction bases with no gene match: 7. CDR3 sequence (DNA): TGTGCCAGCAGGAGACCCGGGACAGGGTATGGCTACACCTTC. This encodes CASRRPGTGYGYTF.

Many counts were recorded for this clonotype. The chain joins TRBV12-3 or TRBV12-4 to TRBJ2-1, with 10 bases lining up with TRBD2. V was clipped by 5 bases and J by 10 bases; unmatched bases: 14. The CDR3 is 16 amino acids. CDR3 coding DNA: TGTGCCAGCAGTCCAAAAGCGGGAGGGCCCTTACAGGAGCAGTTCTTC. Protein sequence: CASSPKAGGPLQEQFF.

This clonotype was seen only a few times. This chain joins TRBV6-2 or TRBV6-3 and TRBJ2-1, with TRBD2 matching 11 bases. Germline values: CDR1 MNHEY, CDR2 SVGEGT. The CDR3 covers 16 residues. The trim removed 0 bases at V and 4 bases at J, leaving 2 bases unmatched. The CDR3: CASSYSASGGYNEQFF. The CDR3 DNA follows: TGTGCCAGCAGTTACTCGGCTAGCGGGGGGTACAATGAGCAGTTCTTC.

The V and J genes are TRBV19 and TRBJ1-1, with D possibly being TRBD1 (6 bases). Germline CDR1 reads LNHDA; CDR2 reads SQIVND (reference sequence). This CDR3 is built from 17 residues. The V end was cut by 6 bases, the J end by 0 bases, with 20 bases between. In DNA form, the CDR3 reads TGTGCCAGTAGCAGTATTTGGGGGACACGATTGAACACTGAAGCTTTCTTT. Translating gives CASSSIWGTRLNTEAFF.

Many counts were recorded for this clonotype. V is TRBV4-1 and J is TRBJ1-6; D not certain. V lost 0 bases, J lost 7 bases, and 13 bases lay in between. The V gene's germline CDR1 is MGHRA and CDR2 YSYEKL. The CDR3 has 16 residues. The CDR3 region has the DNA TGCGCCAGCAGCCAAGATAGTAACAGCGCAAATTCACCCCTCCACTTT. Translation gives CASSQDSNSANSPLHF.

This clonotype occurred many times. The chain recombines TRBV5-1 with TRBJ2-7; 7 bases agree with TRBD2. V was pared by 4 bases and J by 2 bases, with 9 bases of the junction left unmatched. The CDR3 length is 15 residues. Germline V gene data show CDR1 as SGHRS and CDR2 as YFSETQ. CDR3 amino acids: CASSIAGGATYEQYF. The CDR3 coding sequence is TGCGCCAGCAGCATAGCGGGCGGGGCTACCTACGAGCAGTACTTC.